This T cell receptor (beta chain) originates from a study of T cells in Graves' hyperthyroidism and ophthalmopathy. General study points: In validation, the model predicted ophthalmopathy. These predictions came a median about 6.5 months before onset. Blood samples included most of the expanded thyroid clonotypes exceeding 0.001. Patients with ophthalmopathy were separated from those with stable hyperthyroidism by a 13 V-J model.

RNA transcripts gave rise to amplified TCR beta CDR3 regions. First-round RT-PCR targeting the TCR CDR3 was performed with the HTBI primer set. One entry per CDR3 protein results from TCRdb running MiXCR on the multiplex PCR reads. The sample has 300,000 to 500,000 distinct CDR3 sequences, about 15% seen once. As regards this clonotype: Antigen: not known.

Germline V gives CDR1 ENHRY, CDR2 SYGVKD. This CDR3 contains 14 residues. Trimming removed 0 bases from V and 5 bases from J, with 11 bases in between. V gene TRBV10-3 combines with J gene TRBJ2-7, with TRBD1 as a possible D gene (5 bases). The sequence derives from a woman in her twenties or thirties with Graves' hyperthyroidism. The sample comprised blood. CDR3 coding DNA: TGTGCCATCAGTGAGTCGGGAAGGGGCGACGAGCAGTACTTC. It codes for CAISESGRGDEQYF.